The clone carrying this T cell receptor (beta chain) has a handful of counts. Combining a sample-barcoded 5' primer with a J-beta primer mix, a second PCR ran for about 6 to 12 cycles. TCRdb reprocessed the 5' RACE reads via MiXCR and lists one record per CDR3 protein. The table has around 1,700,000 distinct CDR3 sequences, approximately 28% seen once. This specimen belongs to a study of blood T cells in healthy people across ages. The sequence was collected from a woman aged 25 to 45 in good health. What was sequenced was blood.

The CDR3 coding sequence is TGTGCCAGCAGCCGCCGCGGTGATAGCACAGATACGCAGTATTTT. Encoded protein: CASSRRGDSTDTQYF. The V gene is TRBV28, the J gene TRBJ2-3; D gene unclear. The V and J ends lost 6 bases and 0 bases respectively, with 13 bases between them. The CDR3 has 15 amino acids. Per germline, CDR1 MDHEN and CDR2 SYDVKM.